Presented here are 5 T cell receptor beta chains from one specimen sequenced in a study of regulatory T cells in long-lasting Graves disease. Time point indicated: persistent/refractory GD, antithyroid drugs over 5 years with positive TRAb. From PBMCs, RNA was extracted and then used to make the TCR library. Library construction for TCR beta used iRepertoire HTBI primers and Arm-PCR of CDR3 regions. One entry per CDR3 protein results from TCRdb running MiXCR on the multiplex PCR reads. This repertoire shows 450,000 or so distinct CDR3 sequences, 20% found once; its top ten account for 7% to 10%. The source material was peripheral blood mononuclear cells (PBMCs), sampled when the disease was refractory, from a patient treated with antithyroid drugs. These receptors all stem from a female donor with Graves disease.

This rearrangement joins TRBV5-5 to TRBJ1-4, with D possibly matching TRBD1 (5 bases). Germline CDR1 is SGHKS and CDR2 is YYEKEE (reference sequence). There are 21 residues in the CDR3. V was trimmed by 1 base and J by 0 bases, leaving 25 bases between them. The CDR3 reads CASSLPRAVTLTTATNEKLFF. CDR3 bases: TGTGCCAGCAGCTTGCCCAGGGCCGTCACCCTAACCACCGCAACTAATGAAAAACTGTTTTTT.

Only a few counts were recorded for this clonotype. This chain joins TRBV7-9 and TRBJ1-1; D is unresolved. V lost 7 bases and J lost 4, with 16 bases in between. The CDR3 runs to 14 residues. Germline V gene sequence: CDR1 SEHNR, CDR2 FQNEAQ (reference sequence). This CDR3 reads CASTPKGRATEAFF. DNA of the CDR3: TGTGCCAGCACTCCCAAGGGAAGGGCCACTGAAGCTTTCTTT. Full variable domain (rest looked up from reference TRBV7-9 and TRBJ1-1): DTGVSQNPRHKITKRGQNVTFRCDPISEHNRLYWYRQTLGQGPEFLTYFQNEAQLEKSRLLSDRFSAERPKGSFSTLEIQRTEQGDSAMYLCASTPKGRATEAFFGQGTRLTVV.

The table lists this clonotype with a few counts. This chain connects TRBV7-9 to TRBJ2-2, with a possible D match to TRBD1 (5 bases). This CDR3 has 17 residues. V lost 4 bases to trimming and J lost 6 bases, with 21 bases between them. Germline CDR1 is SEHNR and CDR2 is FQNEAQ (reference sequence). The CDR3 region is CASSSLERGAVAGELFF. CDR3 nucleotide sequence: TGTGCCAGCAGCTCGCTGGAAAGGGGCGCCGTTGCCGGGGAGCTGTTTTTT. Full variable domain (rest looked up from reference TRBV7-9 and TRBJ2-2): DTGVSQNPRHKITKRGQNVTFRCDPISEHNRLYWYRQTLGQGPEFLTYFQNEAQLEKSRLLSDRFSAERPKGSFSTLEIQRTEQGDSAMYLCASSSLERGAVAGELFFGEGSRLTVL.

The V and J genes are TRBV28 and TRBJ1-3, with D unresolved. The germline V gene encodes CDR1 MDHEN and CDR2 SYDVKM. There are 18 residues in the CDR3. V was cut by 4 bases and J by 0 bases, with 19 bases left in between. The chain's CDR3 is CASSSIKGTDISGNTIYF. For the CDR3, the DNA is TGTGCCAGCAGTTCCATCAAGGGAACCGACATCTCTGGAAACACCATATATTTT.

The genes are TRBV6-2 or TRBV6-3 and TRBJ2-3, with a tentative D call TRBD1 (6 bases). CDR3 size: 16 residues. Per the germline V gene, CDR1 is MNHEY and CDR2 is SVGEGT. The ends were cut back, 0 bases at V and 5 bases at J, with 15 bases in the middle. The CDR3 loop reads CASSYSIPGVGDTQYF. CDR3 sequence (DNA): TGTGCCAGCAGTTACTCGATCCCAGGGGTTGGAGATACGCAGTATTTT.